This T cell receptor (beta chain) was sequenced during a study of vaccination effects on CD4 cells after COVID-19. This table comes from immunoSEQ multiplex PCR, and its TCRdb copy is limited to in-frame clones, with some not included. Here the sample spans approximately 54,000 clones, over 75% being singletons. This clone was recorded a few times. Its antigen is not known. Overall study findings and caveats: There was marked clonal contraction among infection- and vaccine-induced clones late after vaccination.

Using viral peptide pools, the ViraFEST assay grew out antigen-specific CD4+ T cells prior to sequencing. Following a roughly ten-day culture, CD4+ T cells were purified. The germline V gene has CDR1 ENHRY and CDR2 SYGVKD. The CDR3 is made up of 13 amino acids. The V and J ends lost 1 base and 3 bases respectively, with 6 bases between them. The receptor was derived from a human donor who received a COVID-19 vaccine. The chain is built from TRBV10-3 and TRBJ1-1; D not certain. Here the sequenced sample was CD4+ T cells from PBMCs cultured with HCoV-229E spike peptides, taken before COVID-19 vaccination. The CDR3 region is CAISEYVDTEAFF. The CDR3 DNA reads TGTGCCATCAGTGAGTATGTTGACACTGAAGCTTTCTTT.